These 21 T cell receptor beta chains were sequenced from one sample in a study of cytomegalovirus exposure and HLA in healthy donors. Clones were sequenced by immunoSEQ multiplex PCR, and TCRdb holds only the in-frame ones, with some missing. Of 80,000 to 95,000 clones listed, around 96% are singletons. Sequences were obtained from PBMCs. These receptor sequences come from a woman aged 18-29 years in good health and CMV-seronegative.

This chain uses TRBV7-9 with TRBJ1-4; D is unresolved. V gave up 5 bases and J gave up 5 bases, with 18 bases separating them. This CDR3 has 16 residues. Germline V gene sequence: CDR1 SEHNR, CDR2 FQNEAQ (reference sequence). The CDR3 DNA follows: TGTGCCAGCAGCCCCCGAGGAAGGAGTGTAAATGAAAAACTGTTTTTT. This encodes CASSPRGRSVNEKLFF.

The chain links TRBV2 to TRBJ1-4; 11 bases fit TRBD1. CDR1 and CDR2 from the germline V gene are SNHLY and FYNNEI. CDR3 length: 15 amino acids. The ends lost 4 bases at V and 10 bases at J; junction bases unmatched: 8. The CDR3 DNA sequence: TGTGCCAGCAGTGTTGGGACAGGGGGTCAAGGAAAACTGTTTTTT. Protein sequence: CASSVGTGGQGKLFF.

This clone was found once. This rearrangement joins TRBV28 to TRBJ2-5, with 7 positions matching TRBD2. V dropped 1 base and J dropped 2; count of bases not matched to a gene: 16. Per germline, CDR1 MDHEN and CDR2 SYDVKM. The CDR3 sequence is 19 residues long. In DNA, the CDR3 is TGTGCCAGCAGTTTATATGGGAGGGGAGGTTATAGCGGTCAAGAGACCCAGTACTTC. Translation: CASSLYGRGGYSGQETQYF.

J is TRBJ1-1 and V is TRBV19; weak D call: TRBD1 (5 bases). The V end lost 3 bases, the J end lost 5 bases, and 7 bases lay between the germline ends. Germline V gives CDR1 LNHDA, CDR2 SQIVND (reference sequence). The CDR3 is made up of 12 amino acids. The CDR3 spells CASSMGGTEAFF. The CDR3 nucleotides are TGTGCCAGTAGTATGGGGGGGACTGAAGCTTTCTTT. The whole variable domain, remainder taken from reference TRBV19 and TRBJ1-1, is DGGITQSPKYLFRKEGQNVTLSCEQNLNHDAMYWYRQDPGQGLRLIYYSQIVNDFQKGDIAEGYSVSREKKESFPLTVTSAQKNPTAFYLCASSMGGTEAFFGQGTRLTVV.

The chain has TRBV28 and TRBJ1-5; D is undetermined. V shed 4 bases and J shed 6 bases, with 7 bases lying between them. The CDR3 contains 12 residues. Germline values: CDR1 MDHEN, CDR2 SYDVKM. CDR3 sequence: CASSSGFQPQHF. CDR3 bases: TGTGCCAGCAGTTCGGGGTTTCAGCCCCAGCATTTT.

This rearrangement joins TRBV27 to TRBJ2-3; the D is unclear. Germline CDR1 and CDR2: MNHEY and SMNVEV (reference sequence). Trimming left V 0 bases short and J 4 bases short, with 8 bases between. The CDR3 spans 14 residues. The CDR3 region is CASSLSVAPDTQYF. The DNA of the CDR3 is TGTGCCAGCAGTTTATCGGTAGCCCCAGATACGCAGTATTTT.

The chain couples TRBV6-1 to TRBJ1-1, with TRBD1 matching 8 bases. Germline CDR1 MNHNS, CDR2 SASEGT. CDR3 length equals 15 residues. V shed 5 bases and J 1 base; nucleotides not matched to a gene: 6. The CDR3 coding sequence is TGTGCCAGCAGTACCGGGACAGGCTCGAACACTGAAGCTTTCTTT. Its translation is CASSTGTGSNTEAFF.

The chain combines TRBV5-1 with TRBJ2-2; possible D gene TRBD2, 7 bases. Germline CDR1 and CDR2: SGHRS and YFSETQ. The CDR3 extends over 15 amino acids. Trimming removed 4 bases at V and 1 base at J, with 11 bases between. The CDR3 DNA is TGCGCCAGCAGCCGGGGGGCCTTGAACACCGGGGAGCTGTTTTTT. This gives the protein CASSRGALNTGELFF.

In this sample, this clone turned up once. The chain is built from TRBV5-6 and TRBJ1-4; D perhaps matches TRBD1 (5 bases). Germline V lookup: CDR1 SGHDT, CDR2 YYEEEE. The CDR3 runs 14 residues. V was trimmed by 0 bases and J by 8 bases, leaving 11 bases between them. DNA for the CDR3: TGTGCCAGCAGCTTGGGGGGGGTCCGGGAAAAACTGTTTTTT. As protein: CASSLGGVREKLFF.

This sequence joins TRBV10-3 and TRBJ2-5; 7 bases line up with TRBD2. V dropped 8 bases and J dropped 1; count of bases not matched to a gene: 7. The CDR3 is 14 residues long. The germline CDR1 and CDR2 sequences are ENHRY and SYGVKD. CDR3 loop: CAIAASGSQETQYF. The CDR3 nucleotides are TGTGCCATCGCGGCTAGCGGATCCCAAGAGACCCAGTACTTC.

CDR3 coding DNA: TGTGCCAGCAAGGGACAGGGGATTTCGTCCAGGCAGCCCCAGCATTTT. It yields the protein CASKGQGISSRQPQHF. The genes are TRBV2 and TRBJ1-5; 10 positions agree with TRBD1. After removal of 7 bases from V and 7 bases from J, the junction contained 13 bases not matched to a gene. The germline CDR1 and CDR2 sequences are SNHLY and FYNNEI. The CDR3 totals 16 residues.

V usage is TRBV9 and J usage is TRBJ2-5; 7 bases fit TRBD2. Germline V CDR1 and CDR2: SGDLS, YYNGEE. This CDR3 is 16 amino acids long. The trim removed 2 bases at V and 4 bases at J, leaving 11 bases unmatched. CDR3 loop: CASSVGDYPDLETQYF. CDR3 in DNA: TGTGCCAGCAGCGTCGGGGACTATCCGGACCTAGAGACCCAGTACTTC.

The J gene is TRBJ1-2, the V gene TRBV6-1; D remains unclear. CDR3 length equals 13 residues. Trimming left V 6 bases short and J 7 bases short, with 15 bases between. Germline lookup yields CDR1 MNHNS and CDR2 SASEGT. As DNA, the CDR3 is TGTGCCAGCAGCGCTATCCCCGAGGTTGGCTACACCTTC. Residues: CASSAIPEVGYTF.

The V call is TRBV7-9, the J call TRBJ2-1; tentative D call: TRBD2 (5 bases). Trimming took off 5 bases at V and 2 bases at J, with 10 bases between the two ends. The CDR3 extends over 14 amino acids. CDR1 and CDR2 (germline): SEHNR, FQNEAQ (reference sequence). For the CDR3, the DNA is TGTGCCAGCAGCCCCCAGGAGGCCTACAATGAGCAGTTCTTC. Protein product: CASSPQEAYNEQFF.

The rearrangement uses TRBV18 and TRBJ2-7; D gene uncertain. V lost 0 bases to trimming and J lost 6 bases, with 12 bases between them. Per the germline V gene, CDR1 is KGHSH and CDR2 is LQKENI. This CDR3 is built from 14 residues. As DNA, the CDR3 is TGTGCCAGCTCACCACCCGGTCGAGCTCCCGAGCAGTACTTC. It yields the protein CASSPPGRAPEQYF.

The chain has TRBV10-2 and TRBJ2-1; 11 bases agree with TRBD2. The CDR3 is 14 amino acids. Trimming cost V 6 bases and J 9 bases; bases outside gene matches: 7. The germline CDR1 and CDR2 sequences are WSHSY and SAAADI. CDR3 amino acids: CASSTGTSGTEQFF. The CDR3 DNA is TGCGCCAGCAGCACCGGGACTAGCGGAACTGAGCAGTTCTTC.

This rearrangement joins TRBV7-6 to TRBJ1-1, with D perhaps TRBD1 (6 bases). CDR1 and CDR2 from the germline V gene are SGHVS and FNYEAQ. CDR3 size: 13 residues. Trimming took 1 base from V and 8 from J, leaving 11 bases between them. The CDR3 region has the DNA TGTGCCAGCAGCTTAGTAGAGGACAGCGAAGCTTTCTTT. Its protein product is CASSLVEDSEAFF.

The chain joins TRBV6-1 to TRBJ2-4; 8 positions agree with TRBD1. Losses at the gene ends were 10 bases for V and 6 bases for J; bases not matched to a gene: 11. This CDR3 region has 14 residues. Germline V gene sequence: CDR1 MNHNS, CDR2 SASEGT. This chain's CDR3 is CATGATGELNIQYF. In nucleotides, the CDR3 is TGTGCCACTGGGGCGACAGGGGAGTTAAACATTCAGTACTTC.

The chain employs TRBV19 and TRBJ1-1, with D maybe TRBD1 (5 bases). Germline CDR1 is LNHDA and CDR2 is SQIVND (reference sequence). V was shortened by 7 bases and J by 5 bases, with 14 bases between the two germline ends. The CDR3 extends over 13 amino acids. Written as DNA, the CDR3 is TGTGCCAGTAATGTCGCGGGGGGGACTGAAGCTTTCTTT. Amino acids: CASNVAGGTEAFF.

The rearrangement links TRBV27 to TRBJ2-6; D is unresolved. V shed 2 bases and J shed 0 bases, with 8 bases lying between them. Germline CDR1 is MNHEY and CDR2 is SMNVEV (reference sequence). This CDR3 is built from 16 residues. This CDR3 reads CASSLAGFSGANVLTF. Here the CDR3 DNA reads TGTGCCAGCAGTTTAGCAGGATTCTCTGGGGCCAACGTCCTGACTTTC.

The genes are TRBV20-1 and TRBJ2-1; D call uncertain. Germline values: CDR1 DFQATT, CDR2 SNEGSKA (reference sequence). This CDR3 is built from 11 residues. Trimming took off 3 bases at V and 4 bases at J, with 4 bases between the two ends. The CDR3 reads CSASKYNEQFF. The CDR3 DNA reads TGCAGTGCTAGTAAATACAATGAGCAGTTCTTC.